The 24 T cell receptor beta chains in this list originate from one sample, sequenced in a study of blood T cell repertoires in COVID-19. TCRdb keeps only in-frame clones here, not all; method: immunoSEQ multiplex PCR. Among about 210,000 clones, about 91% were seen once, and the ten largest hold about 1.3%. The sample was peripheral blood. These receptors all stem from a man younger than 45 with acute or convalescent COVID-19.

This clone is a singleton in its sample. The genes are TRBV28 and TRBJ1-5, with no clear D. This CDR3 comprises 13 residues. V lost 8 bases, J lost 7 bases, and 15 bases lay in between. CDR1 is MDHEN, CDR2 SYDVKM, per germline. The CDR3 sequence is CASAGRGRQPQHF. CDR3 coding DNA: TGTGCCAGCGCGGGAAGAGGGCGGCAGCCCCAGCATTTT.

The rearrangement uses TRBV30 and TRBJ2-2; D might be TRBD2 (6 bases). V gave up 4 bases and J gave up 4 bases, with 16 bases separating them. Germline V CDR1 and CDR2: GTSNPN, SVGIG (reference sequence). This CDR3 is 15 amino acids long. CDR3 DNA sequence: TGTGCCTGGAACCTCCAACGGGGGACCACCGGGGAGCTGTTTTTT. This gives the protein CAWNLQRGTTGELFF.

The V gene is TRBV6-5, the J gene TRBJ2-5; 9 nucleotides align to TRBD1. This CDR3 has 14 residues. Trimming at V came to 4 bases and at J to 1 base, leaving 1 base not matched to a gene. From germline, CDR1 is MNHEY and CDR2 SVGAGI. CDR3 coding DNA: TGTGCCAGCAGTTGGGACAGGGTCCAAGAGACCCAGTACTTC. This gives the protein CASSWDRVQETQYF.

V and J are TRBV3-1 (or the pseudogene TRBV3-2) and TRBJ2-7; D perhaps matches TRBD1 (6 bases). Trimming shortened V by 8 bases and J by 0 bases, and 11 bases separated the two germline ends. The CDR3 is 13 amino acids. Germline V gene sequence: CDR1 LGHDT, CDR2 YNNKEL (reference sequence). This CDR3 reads CASRGGNSYEQYF. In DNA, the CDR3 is TGTGCCAGCCGAGGGGGAAACTCCTACGAGCAGTACTTC.

CDR3 in amino acids: CASSGYTEAFF. CDR3 bases: TGTGCCAGCTCGGGGTACACTGAAGCTTTCTTT. V and J are TRBV6-5 and TRBJ1-1; D uncertain. Deletions cut 8 bases from V and 3 bases from J, with 7 bases between. The CDR3 has 11 residues. Germline loops: CDR1 MNHEY, CDR2 SVGAGI.

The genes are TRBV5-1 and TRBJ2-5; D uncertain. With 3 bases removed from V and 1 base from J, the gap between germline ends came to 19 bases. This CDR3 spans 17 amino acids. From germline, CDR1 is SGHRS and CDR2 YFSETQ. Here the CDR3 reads CASSSYRSSTLQETQYF. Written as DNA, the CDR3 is TGCGCCAGCAGCTCTTACCGTAGTAGCACCCTCCAAGAGACCCAGTACTTC.

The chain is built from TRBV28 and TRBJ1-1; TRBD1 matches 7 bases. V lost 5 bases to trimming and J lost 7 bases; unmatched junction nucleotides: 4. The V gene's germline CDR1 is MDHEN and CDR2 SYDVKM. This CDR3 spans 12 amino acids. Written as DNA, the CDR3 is TGTGCCAGCAGTGTACAGGGGTTTGAAGCTTTCTTT. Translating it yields CASSVQGFEAFF.

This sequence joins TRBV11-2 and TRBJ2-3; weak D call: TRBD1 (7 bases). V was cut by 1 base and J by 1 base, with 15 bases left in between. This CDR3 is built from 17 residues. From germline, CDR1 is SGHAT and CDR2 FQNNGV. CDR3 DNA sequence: TGTGCCAGCAGCTTAGGAGGAGGGGGCCTTCGCACAGATACGCAGTATTTT. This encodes CASSLGGGGLRTDTQYF.

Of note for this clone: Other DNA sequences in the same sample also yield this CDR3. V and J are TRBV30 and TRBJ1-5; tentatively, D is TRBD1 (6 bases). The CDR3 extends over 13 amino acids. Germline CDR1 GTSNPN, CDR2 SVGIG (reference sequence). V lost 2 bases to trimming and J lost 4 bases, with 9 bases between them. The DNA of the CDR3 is TGTGCCTGGAGTCGGCAGGGGAATCAGCCCCAGCATTTT. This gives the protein CAWSRQGNQPQHF.

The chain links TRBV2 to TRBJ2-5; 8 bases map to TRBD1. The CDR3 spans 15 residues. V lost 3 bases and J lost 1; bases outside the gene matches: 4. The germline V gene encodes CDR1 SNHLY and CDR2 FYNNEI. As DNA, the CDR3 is TGTGCCAGCAGTGAGCTCAGGGGGCCCCAAGAGACCCAGTACTTC. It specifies CASSELRGPQETQYF.

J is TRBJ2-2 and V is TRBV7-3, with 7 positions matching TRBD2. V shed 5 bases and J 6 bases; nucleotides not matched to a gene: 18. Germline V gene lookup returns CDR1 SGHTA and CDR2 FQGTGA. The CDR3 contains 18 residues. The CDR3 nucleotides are TGTGCCAGCAGCCTGCGGGAAGGTGGTAGCGGGTCTTCCGGGGAGCTGTTTTTT. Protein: CASSLREGGSGSSGELFF.

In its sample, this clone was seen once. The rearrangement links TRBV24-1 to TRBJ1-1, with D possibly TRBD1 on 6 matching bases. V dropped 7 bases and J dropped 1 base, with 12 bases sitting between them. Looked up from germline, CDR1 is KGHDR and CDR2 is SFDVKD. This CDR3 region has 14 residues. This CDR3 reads CATRTTGQNTEAFF. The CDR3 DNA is TGTGCCACCAGGACAACGGGACAGAACACTGAAGCTTTCTTT.

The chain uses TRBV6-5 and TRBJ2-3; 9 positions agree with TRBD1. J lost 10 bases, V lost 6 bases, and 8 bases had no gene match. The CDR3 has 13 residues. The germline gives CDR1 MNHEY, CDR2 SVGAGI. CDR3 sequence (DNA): TGTGCCAGCAGACGGACAGGGGCGGCGCCGCAGTATTTT. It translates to CASRRTGAAPQYF.

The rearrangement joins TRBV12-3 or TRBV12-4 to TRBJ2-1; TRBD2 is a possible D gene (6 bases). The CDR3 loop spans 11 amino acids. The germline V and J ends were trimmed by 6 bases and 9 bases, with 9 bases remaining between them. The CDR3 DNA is TGTGCCAGCAGCGGAGGGAGTGAGCAGTTCTTC. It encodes CASSGGSEQFF.

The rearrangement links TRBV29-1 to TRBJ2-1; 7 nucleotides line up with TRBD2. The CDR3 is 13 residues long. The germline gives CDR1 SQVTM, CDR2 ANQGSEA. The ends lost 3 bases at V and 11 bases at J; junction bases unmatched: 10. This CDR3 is CSVDRLAEGQQFF. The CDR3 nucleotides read TGCAGCGTTGATCGGCTAGCGGAAGGACAGCAGTTCTTC.

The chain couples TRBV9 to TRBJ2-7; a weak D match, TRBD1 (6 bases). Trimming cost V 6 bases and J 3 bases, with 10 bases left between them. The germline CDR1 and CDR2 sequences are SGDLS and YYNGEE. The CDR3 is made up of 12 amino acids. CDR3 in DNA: TGTGCCAGCACCTGGACAGTCTACGAGCAGTACTTC. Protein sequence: CASTWTVYEQYF.

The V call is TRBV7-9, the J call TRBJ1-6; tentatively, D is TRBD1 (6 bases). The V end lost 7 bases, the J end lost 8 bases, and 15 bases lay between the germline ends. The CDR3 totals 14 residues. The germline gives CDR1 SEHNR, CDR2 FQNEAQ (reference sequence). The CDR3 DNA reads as TGTGCCAGCACCCCGGACAGCGCGGATTCACCCCTCCACTTT. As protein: CASTPDSADSPLHF.

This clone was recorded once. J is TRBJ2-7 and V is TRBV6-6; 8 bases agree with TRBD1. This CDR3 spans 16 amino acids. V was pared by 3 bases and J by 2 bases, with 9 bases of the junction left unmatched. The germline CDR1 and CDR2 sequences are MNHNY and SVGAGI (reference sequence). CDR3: CASSYTSPGQAYEQYF. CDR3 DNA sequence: TGTGCCAGCAGTTATACGAGCCCGGGACAGGCCTACGAGCAGTACTTC.

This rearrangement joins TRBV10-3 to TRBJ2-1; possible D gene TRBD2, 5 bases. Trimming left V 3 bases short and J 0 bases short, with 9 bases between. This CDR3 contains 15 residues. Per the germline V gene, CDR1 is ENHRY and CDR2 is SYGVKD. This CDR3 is CAISDWESSYNEQFF. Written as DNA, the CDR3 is TGTGCCATCAGTGATTGGGAGAGCTCCTACAATGAGCAGTTCTTC.

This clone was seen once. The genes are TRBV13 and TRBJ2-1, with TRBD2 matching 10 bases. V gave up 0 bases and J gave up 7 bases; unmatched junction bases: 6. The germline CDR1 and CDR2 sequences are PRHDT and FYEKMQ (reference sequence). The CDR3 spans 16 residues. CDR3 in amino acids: CASSLGWLAGENEQFF. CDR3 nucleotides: TGTGCCAGCAGCTTAGGTTGGCTAGCGGGAGAAAATGAGCAGTTCTTC.

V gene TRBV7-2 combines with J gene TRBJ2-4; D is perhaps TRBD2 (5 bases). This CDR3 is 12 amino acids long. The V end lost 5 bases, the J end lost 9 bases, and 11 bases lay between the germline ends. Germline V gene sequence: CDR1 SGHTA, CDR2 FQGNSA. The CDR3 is CASSVLSGIQYF. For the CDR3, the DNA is TGTGCCAGCAGCGTTCTAAGCGGCATTCAGTACTTC.

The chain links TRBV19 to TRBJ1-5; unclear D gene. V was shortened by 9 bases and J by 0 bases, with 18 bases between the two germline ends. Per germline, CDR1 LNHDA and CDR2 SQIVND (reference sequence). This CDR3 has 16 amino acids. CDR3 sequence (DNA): TGTGCCAGCCTCCCCCTCGGGAGATTTAGCAATCAGCCCCAGCATTTT. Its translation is CASLPLGRFSNQPQHF.

CDR3 sequence reads: CAWSVLRVGYTF. CDR3 in DNA: TGTGCCTGGAGTGTCCTGAGGGTCGGCTACACCTTC. This chain connects TRBV30 to TRBJ1-2; no definite D call. The CDR3 runs 12 residues. Germline CDR1 GTSNPN, CDR2 SVGIG (reference sequence). Trimming stripped 0 bases from V and 8 bases from J, with 10 bases between.

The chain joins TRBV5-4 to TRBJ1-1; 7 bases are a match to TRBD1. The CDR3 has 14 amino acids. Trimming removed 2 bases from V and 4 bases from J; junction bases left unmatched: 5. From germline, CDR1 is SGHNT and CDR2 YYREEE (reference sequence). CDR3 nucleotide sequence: TGTGCCAGCAGCTTTAAGGGGGCGGTCACTGAAGCTTTCTTT. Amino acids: CASSFKGAVTEAFF.